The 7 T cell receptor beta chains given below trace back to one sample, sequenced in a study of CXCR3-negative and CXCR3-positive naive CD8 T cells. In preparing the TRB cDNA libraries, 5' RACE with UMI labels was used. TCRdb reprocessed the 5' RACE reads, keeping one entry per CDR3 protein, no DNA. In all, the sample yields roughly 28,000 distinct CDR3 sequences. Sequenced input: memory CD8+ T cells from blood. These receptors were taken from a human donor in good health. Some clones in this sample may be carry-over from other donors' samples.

CDR3 in amino acids: CASSLATGHGYEQYF. The chain has TRBV7-6 and TRBJ2-7; TCRdb indicates TRBD1, and absent DNA this call remains unverified. CDR1 is SGHVS and CDR2 is FNYEAQ in the germline V gene. This CDR3 region has 15 residues.

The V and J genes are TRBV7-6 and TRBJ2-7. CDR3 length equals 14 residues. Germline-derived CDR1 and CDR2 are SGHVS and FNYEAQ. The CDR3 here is CASSETGGSYEQYF.

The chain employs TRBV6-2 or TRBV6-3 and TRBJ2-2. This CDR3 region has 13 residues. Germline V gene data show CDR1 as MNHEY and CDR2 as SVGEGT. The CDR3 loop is CASSLRDTGELFF.

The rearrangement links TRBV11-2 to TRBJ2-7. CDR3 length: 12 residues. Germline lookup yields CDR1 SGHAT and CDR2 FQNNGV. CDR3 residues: CASSFVAVEQYF. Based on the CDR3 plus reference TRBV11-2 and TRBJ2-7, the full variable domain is EAGVAQSPRYKIIEKRQSVAFWCNPISGHATLYWYQQILGQGPKLLIQFQNNGVVDDSQLPKDRFSAERLKGVDSTLKIQPAKLEDSAVYLCASSFVAVEQYFGPGTRLTVT.

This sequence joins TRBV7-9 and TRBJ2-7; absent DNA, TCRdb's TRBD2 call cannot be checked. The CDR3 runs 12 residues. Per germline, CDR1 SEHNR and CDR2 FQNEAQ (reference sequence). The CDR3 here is CASSGLAYEQYF. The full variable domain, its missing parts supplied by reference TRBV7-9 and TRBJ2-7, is DTGVSQNPRHKITKRGQNVTFRCDPISEHNRLYWYRQTLGQGPEFLTYFQNEAQLEKSRLLSDRFSAERPKGSFSTLEIQRTEQGDSAMYLCASSGLAYEQYFGPGTRLTVT.

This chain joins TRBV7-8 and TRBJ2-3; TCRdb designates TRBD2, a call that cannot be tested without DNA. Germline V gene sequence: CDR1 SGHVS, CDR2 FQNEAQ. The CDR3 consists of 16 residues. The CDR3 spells CASSPGTSGGTDTQYF.

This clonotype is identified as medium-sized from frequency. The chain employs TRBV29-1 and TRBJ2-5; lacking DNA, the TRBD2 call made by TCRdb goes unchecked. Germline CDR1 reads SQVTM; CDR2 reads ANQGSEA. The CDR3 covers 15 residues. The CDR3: CSVEDQRGGLETQYF.